This entry lists 18 T cell receptor beta chains sequenced from one sample in a study of blood T cells in healthy people across ages. The second PCR ran 7 to 11 cycles with a sample-barcoded 5' primer and J-beta primers. TCRdb re-analysed the 5' RACE reads in MiXCR, keeping a single row per CDR3 protein. The table lists 790,000 or so distinct CDR3 sequences, 45% to 70% of them singletons. Sequencing was done on a sample of blood. All receptors come from a man between 40 and 49 years old in good health.

This clonotype was seen just once. The gene calls are TRBV28 and TRBJ1-2; TRBD1 might be the D (5 bases). This CDR3 contains 13 residues. Trimming cost V 6 bases and J 4 bases, with 12 bases left between them. Germline V gene lookup returns CDR1 MDHEN and CDR2 SYDVKM. CDR3 protein: CASRPTGIYGYTF. The CDR3 coding sequence is TGTGCCAGCAGACCTACAGGCATCTATGGCTACACCTTC.

The chain carries TRBV7-3 and TRBJ2-5, with 13 positions matching TRBD2. Germline CDR1 SGHTA, CDR2 FQGTGA. J was trimmed by 4 bases and V by 5 bases; bases with no gene match: 4. This CDR3 is 15 amino acids long. The CDR3 reads CASSQGLAGIETQYF. The CDR3 DNA is TGTGCCAGCAGCCAGGGACTAGCGGGGATAGAGACCCAGTACTTC.

This clonotype came up many times. This rearrangement joins TRBV12-3 or TRBV12-4 to TRBJ1-6, with D maybe TRBD1 (6 bases). Trimming pared 5 bases from V and 6 bases from J, leaving 17 bases between. This CDR3 has 16 residues. CDR3 DNA: TGTGCCAGCAGTCCACCCGGGACATACCTTAATTCACCCCTCCACTTT. It is translated as CASSPPGTYLNSPLHF.

Only a few counts were recorded for this clonotype. The V and J genes are TRBV20-1 and TRBJ1-6; TRBD1 matches 9 bases. This CDR3 has 18 residues. The V segment lost 6 bases and the J segment 0 bases; nucleotides outside the gene matches: 12. Germline V lookup: CDR1 DFQATT, CDR2 SNEGSKA (reference sequence). The CDR3, as DNA: TGCAGTGCGACCGGCTCCGGGACAGGGAGCTCCTATAATTCACCCCTCCACTTT. This encodes CSATGSGTGSSYNSPLHF.

This clonotype appeared a few times. V and J are TRBV7-2 and TRBJ2-1; the match to TRBD1 covers 7 bases. Trimming removed 6 bases from V and 6 bases from J; junction bases left unmatched: 5. Germline V gives CDR1 SGHTA, CDR2 FQGNSA. The CDR3 covers 13 residues. In nucleotides, the CDR3 is TGTGCCAGCAGATCCAGACAGGGCAATGAGCAGTTCTTC. Its translation is CASRSRQGNEQFF.

The rearrangement uses TRBV5-1 and TRBJ1-2; 7 bases are shared with TRBD1. V lost 5 bases, J lost 2 bases, and 9 bases stayed unmatched. The CDR3 has 15 residues. The germline gives CDR1 SGHRS, CDR2 YFSETQ. DNA of the CDR3: TGCGCCAGCAGTCCAGCCGGGACAGTAAACTATGGCTACACCTTC. This encodes CASSPAGTVNYGYTF.

The chain is built from TRBV27 and TRBJ2-5; 13 bases agree with TRBD2. The closer fit of TRBJ2-7 to the DNA end suggests the J call may be wrong. CDR1 is MNHEY and CDR2 is SMNVEV in the germline V gene (reference sequence). CDR3 length: 14 amino acids. The CDR3 spells CASMRLAGGHEQYF. In DNA, the CDR3 is TGTGCCAGCATGCGACTAGCGGGAGGCCACGAGCAGTACTTC.

The chain uses TRBV28 and TRBJ2-7; TRBD2 might be the D (6 bases). With 5 bases removed from V and 3 bases from J, the gap between germline ends came to 14 bases. CDR3 length equals 14 residues. Per the germline V gene, CDR1 is MDHEN and CDR2 is SYDVKM. CDR3 protein: CASSHHPGLYEQYF. Here the CDR3 DNA reads TGTGCCAGCAGTCACCACCCGGGACTCTACGAGCAGTACTTC.

A single count supports this clonotype. The rearrangement links TRBV7-9 to TRBJ2-4; D is undetermined. The end of the DNA aligns better with TRBJ2-5, so the J call may be wrong. The CDR3 has 19 amino acids. CDR1 and CDR2 from the germline V gene are SEHNR and FQNEAQ (reference sequence). In DNA form, the CDR3 reads TGTGCCAGCAGCCCAGAGGTATATCGCAGTGGCGCTGGCGTTGGGACCCAGTACTTC. As protein: CASSPEVYRSGAGVGTQYF.

V usage is TRBV28 and J usage is TRBJ2-7; 7 bases agree with TRBD1. Per the germline V gene, CDR1 is MDHEN and CDR2 is SYDVKM. V was clipped by 1 base and J by 0 bases; unmatched bases: 3. The CDR3 covers 15 residues. CDR3 amino acids: CASSLLWTGSYEQYF. In nucleotides, the CDR3 is TGTGCCAGCAGTTTATTGTGGACAGGCTCCTACGAGCAGTACTTC.

This clonotype was seen a few times. The gene calls are TRBV4-3 and TRBJ2-1, with 7 bases fitting TRBD2. Germline CDR1 is LGHNA and CDR2 is YSLEER. Trimming cost V 1 base and J 6 bases; bases outside gene matches: 0. This CDR3 is built from 13 residues. CDR3 amino acids: CASSQGTSNEQFF. The CDR3 coding sequence is TGCGCCAGCAGCCAAGGGACTAGCAATGAGCAGTTCTTC.

This clonotype was found a few times. The rearrangement joins TRBV5-6 to TRBJ2-7, with 13 bases matching TRBD2. In germline, CDR1 is SGHDT, CDR2 YYEEEE. The CDR3 totals 15 residues. V lost 2 bases, J lost 2 bases, and 1 base stayed unmatched. This chain's CDR3 is CASSFGLAGAYEQYF. CDR3 nucleotides: TGTGCCAGCAGCTTCGGACTAGCGGGAGCCTACGAGCAGTACTTC.

The chain links TRBV7-9 to TRBJ1-4, with D uncertain. Germline V gene data show CDR1 as SEHNR and CDR2 as FQNEAQ (reference sequence). V lost 5 bases and J 3 bases, leaving 25 bases between the germline ends. The CDR3 has 19 amino acids. Here the CDR3 reads CASSPVIGRPFEANEKLFF. The CDR3 DNA reads as TGTGCCAGCAGCCCGGTCATTGGGCGACCCTTTGAGGCTAATGAAAAACTGTTTTTT.

The J gene is TRBJ2-7, the V gene TRBV4-2; tentative D call: TRBD1 (5 bases). CDR3 length: 16 residues. With 0 bases removed from V and 6 bases from J, the gap between germline ends came to 18 bases. Germline loops: CDR1 LGHNA, CDR2 YNFKEQ. In nucleotides, the CDR3 is TGTGCCAGCAGCCAAGATACTACCAGGGTGGAGCGCGAGCAGTACTTC. It translates to CASSQDTTRVEREQYF.

The rearrangement joins TRBV20-1 to TRBJ2-5, with 10 positions matching TRBD1. The J call may be incorrect, as the DNA end agrees better with TRBJ2-7. Germline CDR1 is DFQATT and CDR2 is SNEGSKA (reference sequence). There are 13 residues in the CDR3. The CDR3 DNA sequence: TGCAGTGTGCCTGAGGACAGGGGGGCCGAGCAGTACTTC. This translates into CSVPEDRGAEQYF.

This clonotype came up once. This chain links TRBV6-4 with TRBJ2-6; D uncertain. There are 17 residues in the CDR3. Per germline, CDR1 MRHNA and CDR2 SNTAGT. V was shortened by 0 bases and J by 1 base, with 10 bases between the two germline ends. The CDR3 DNA follows: TGTGCCAGCAGTGACTCGATGTCGGCGTCTGGGGCCAACGTCCTGACTTTC. Translated: CASSDSMSASGANVLTF.

V is TRBV20-1 and J is TRBJ2-1; the match to TRBD2 covers 7 bases. With the DNA end fitting TRBJ2-7 better, the J assignment may be wrong. Germline V gene sequence: CDR1 DFQATT, CDR2 SNEGSKA (reference sequence). This CDR3 spans 13 amino acids. CDR3 in DNA: TGCAGTGTGGAGCGGGGCCATAGGAATGAGCAGTACTTC. As protein: CSVERGHRNEQYF.

V usage is TRBV15 and J usage is TRBJ2-7; D remains unclear. This CDR3 region has 14 residues. V lost 0 bases and J 10 bases, leaving 16 bases between the germline ends. Germline-derived CDR1 and CDR2 are LNHNV and YYDKDF (reference sequence). The CDR3 spells CATSRDKSGTAQYF. CDR3 sequence (DNA): TGTGCCACCAGCAGAGATAAGTCGGGCACGGCCCAGTACTTC.